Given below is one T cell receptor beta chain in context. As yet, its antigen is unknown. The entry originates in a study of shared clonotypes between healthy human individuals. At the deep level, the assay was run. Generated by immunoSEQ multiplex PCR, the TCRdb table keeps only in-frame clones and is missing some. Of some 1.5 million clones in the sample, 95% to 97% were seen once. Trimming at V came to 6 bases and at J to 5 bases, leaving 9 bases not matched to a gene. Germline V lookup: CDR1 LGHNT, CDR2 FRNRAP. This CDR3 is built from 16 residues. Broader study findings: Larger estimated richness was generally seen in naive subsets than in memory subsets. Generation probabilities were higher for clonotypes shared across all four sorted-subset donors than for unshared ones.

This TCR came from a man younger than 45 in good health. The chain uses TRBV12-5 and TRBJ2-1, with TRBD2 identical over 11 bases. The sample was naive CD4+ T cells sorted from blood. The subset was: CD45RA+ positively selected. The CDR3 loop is CASGPTSGGRNNEQFF. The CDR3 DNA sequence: TGTGCTAGTGGACCCACTAGCGGGGGCCGGAACAATGAGCAGTTCTTC.